This T cell receptor (beta chain) was documented in a study of cytomegalovirus exposure and HLA in healthy donors. General study points: As immune exposure information, only CMV serostatus was available. An analysis done earlier found most TCR beta V segments productive about 87% or about 30% of the time.

About this clone itself: Its specificity is unknown. Compared with germline, one end of the junction differs, possibly owing to a read error.

Donors had nominal health at sampling but likely had unrecorded immune exposures. The CDR3 loop spans 13 amino acids. Germline CDR1 is SGHVS and CDR2 is FNYEAQ. The primer mix had 60 Vbeta and 13 Jbeta primers. The data were produced by immunoSEQ multiplex PCR, yet TCRdb's version contains in-frame clones alone and is incomplete. The repertoire holds approximately 130,000 clones, 70% to 80% seen once, with 3.1% in the top ten. The gene calls are TRBV7-6 and TRBJ1-2; the D is unclear. This receptor was obtained from a man aged 25 to 40 in good health and CMV-seronegative. The sample was PBMCs. Here the CDR3 DNA reads TGTGCCGGCAGCTTTCCGGGTGGCTATGGCTACACCTTC. It encodes CAGSFPGGYGYTF.